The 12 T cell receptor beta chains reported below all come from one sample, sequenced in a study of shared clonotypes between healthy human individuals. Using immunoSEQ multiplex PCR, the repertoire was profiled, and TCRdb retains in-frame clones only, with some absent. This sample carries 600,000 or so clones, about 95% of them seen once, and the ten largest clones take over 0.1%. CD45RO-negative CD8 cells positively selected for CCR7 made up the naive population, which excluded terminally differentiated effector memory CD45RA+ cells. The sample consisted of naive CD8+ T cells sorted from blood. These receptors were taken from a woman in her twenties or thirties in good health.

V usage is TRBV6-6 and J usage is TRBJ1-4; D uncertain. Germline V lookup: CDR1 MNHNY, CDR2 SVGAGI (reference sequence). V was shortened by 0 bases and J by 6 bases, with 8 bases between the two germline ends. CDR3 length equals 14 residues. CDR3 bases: TGTGCCAGCAGTTACTCTTCCGAAGATGAAAAACTGTTTTTT. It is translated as CASSYSSEDEKLFF.

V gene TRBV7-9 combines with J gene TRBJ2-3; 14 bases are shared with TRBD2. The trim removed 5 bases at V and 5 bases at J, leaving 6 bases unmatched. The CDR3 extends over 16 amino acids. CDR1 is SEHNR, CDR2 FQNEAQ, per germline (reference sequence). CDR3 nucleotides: TGTGCCAGCAGCCTTCGGACTAGCGGGAGGATAGATACGCAGTATTTT. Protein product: CASSLRTSGRIDTQYF.

The CDR3 bases are TGTGCCAGCGGGGCCTGGCGGGAGTCGGGGTCAGCTCGGGAGACCCAGTACTTC. This codes for CASGAWRESGSARETQYF. The chain couples TRBV5-4 to TRBJ2-5; 7 positions match TRBD2. The V and J ends lost 7 bases and 5 bases, in that order; junction bases with no gene match: 23. CDR3 length: 18 residues. CDR1 and CDR2 (germline): SGHNT, YYREEE (reference sequence).

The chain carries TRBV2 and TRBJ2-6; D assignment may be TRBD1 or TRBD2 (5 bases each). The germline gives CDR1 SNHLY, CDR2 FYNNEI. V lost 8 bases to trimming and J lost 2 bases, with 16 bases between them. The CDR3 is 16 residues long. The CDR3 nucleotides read TGTGCCAGCTTGGGTTACGGGGCCGCTGGGGCCAACGTCCTGACTTTC. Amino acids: CASLGYGAAGANVLTF.

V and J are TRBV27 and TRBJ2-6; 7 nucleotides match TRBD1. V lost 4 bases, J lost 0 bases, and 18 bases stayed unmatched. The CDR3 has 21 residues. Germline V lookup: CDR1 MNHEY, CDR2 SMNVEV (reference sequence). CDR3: CASSSPIGRGLPGSGANVLTF. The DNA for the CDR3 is TGTGCCAGCAGTTCCCCCATCGGCAGGGGGTTACCTGGCTCTGGGGCCAACGTCCTGACTTTC. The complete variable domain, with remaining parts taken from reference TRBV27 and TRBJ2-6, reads EAQVTQNPRYLITVTGKKLTVTCSQNMNHEYMSWYRQDPGLGLRQIYYSMNVEVTDKGDVPEGYKVSRKEKRNFPLILESPSPNQTSLYFCASSSPIGRGLPGSGANVLTFGAGSRLTVL.

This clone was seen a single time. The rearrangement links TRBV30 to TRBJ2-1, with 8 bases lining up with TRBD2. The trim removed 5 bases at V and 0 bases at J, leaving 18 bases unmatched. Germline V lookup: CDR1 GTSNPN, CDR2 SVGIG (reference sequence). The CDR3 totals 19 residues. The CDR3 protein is CAWVWGGTSPHSSYNEQFF. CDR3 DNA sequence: TGTGCCTGGGTCTGGGGCGGGACTAGTCCTCACAGCTCCTACAATGAGCAGTTCTTC.

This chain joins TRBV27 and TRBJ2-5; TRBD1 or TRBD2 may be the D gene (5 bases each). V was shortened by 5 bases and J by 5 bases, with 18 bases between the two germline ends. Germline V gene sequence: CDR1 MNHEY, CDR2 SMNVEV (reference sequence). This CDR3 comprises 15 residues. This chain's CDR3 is CASSPWGPGSETQYF. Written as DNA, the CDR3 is TGTGCCAGCAGTCCTTGGGGACCGGGATCGGAGACCCAGTACTTC.

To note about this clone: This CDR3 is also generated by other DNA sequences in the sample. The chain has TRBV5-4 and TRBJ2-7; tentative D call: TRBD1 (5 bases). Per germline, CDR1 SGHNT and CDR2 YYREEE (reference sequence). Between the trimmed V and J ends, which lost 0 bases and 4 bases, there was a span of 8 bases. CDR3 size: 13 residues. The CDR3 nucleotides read TGTGCCAGCAGCTTGGGGGGCACATACGAGCAGTACTTC. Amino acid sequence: CASSLGGTYEQYF.

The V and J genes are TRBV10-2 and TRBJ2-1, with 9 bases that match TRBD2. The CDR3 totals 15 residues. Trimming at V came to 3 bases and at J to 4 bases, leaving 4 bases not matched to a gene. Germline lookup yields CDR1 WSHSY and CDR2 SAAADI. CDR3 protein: CASSEGLAPYNEQFF. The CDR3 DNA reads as TGCGCCAGCAGTGAAGGACTAGCGCCTTACAATGAGCAGTTCTTC.

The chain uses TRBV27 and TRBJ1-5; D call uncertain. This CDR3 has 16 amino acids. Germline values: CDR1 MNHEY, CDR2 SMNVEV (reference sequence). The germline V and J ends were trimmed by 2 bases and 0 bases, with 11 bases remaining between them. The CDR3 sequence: CASSLIGRDSNQPQHF. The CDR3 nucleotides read TGTGCCAGCAGTTTAATAGGACGGGATAGCAATCAGCCCCAGCATTTT.

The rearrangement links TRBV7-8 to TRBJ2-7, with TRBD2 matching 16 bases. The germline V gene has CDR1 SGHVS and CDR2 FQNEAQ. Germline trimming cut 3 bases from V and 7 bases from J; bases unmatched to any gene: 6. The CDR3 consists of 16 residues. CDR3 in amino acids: CASSFYGTSGRGEQYF. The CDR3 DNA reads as TGTGCCAGCAGCTTTTACGGGACTAGCGGGAGGGGTGAGCAGTACTTC. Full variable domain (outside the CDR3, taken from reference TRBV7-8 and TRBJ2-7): GAGVSQSPRYKVAKRGQDVALRCDPISGHVSLFWYQQALGQGPEFLTYFQNEAQLDKSGLPSDRFFAERPEGSVSTLKIQRTQQEDSAVYLCASSFYGTSGRGEQYFGPGTRLTVT.

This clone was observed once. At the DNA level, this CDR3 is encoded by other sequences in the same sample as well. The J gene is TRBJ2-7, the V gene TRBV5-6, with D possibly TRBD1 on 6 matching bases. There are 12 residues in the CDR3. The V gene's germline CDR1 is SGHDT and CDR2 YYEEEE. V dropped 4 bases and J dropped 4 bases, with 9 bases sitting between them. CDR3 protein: CASSGQGYEQYF. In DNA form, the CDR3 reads TGTGCCAGCAGCGGCCAGGGGTACGAGCAGTACTTC.